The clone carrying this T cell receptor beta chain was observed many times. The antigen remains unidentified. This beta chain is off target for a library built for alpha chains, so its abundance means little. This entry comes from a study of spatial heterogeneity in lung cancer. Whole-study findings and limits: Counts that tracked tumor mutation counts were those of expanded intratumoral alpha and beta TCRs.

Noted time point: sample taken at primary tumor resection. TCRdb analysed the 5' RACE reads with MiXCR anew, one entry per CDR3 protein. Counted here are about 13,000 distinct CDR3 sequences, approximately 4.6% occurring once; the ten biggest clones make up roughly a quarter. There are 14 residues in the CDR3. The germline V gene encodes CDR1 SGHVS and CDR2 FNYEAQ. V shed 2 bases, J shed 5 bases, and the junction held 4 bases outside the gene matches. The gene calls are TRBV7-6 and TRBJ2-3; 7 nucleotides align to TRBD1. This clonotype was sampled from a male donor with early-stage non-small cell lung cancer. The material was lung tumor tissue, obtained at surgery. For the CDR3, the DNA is TGTGCCAGCAGCTTAACGGGACAGAAAGATACGCAGTATTTT. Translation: CASSLTGQKDTQYF.